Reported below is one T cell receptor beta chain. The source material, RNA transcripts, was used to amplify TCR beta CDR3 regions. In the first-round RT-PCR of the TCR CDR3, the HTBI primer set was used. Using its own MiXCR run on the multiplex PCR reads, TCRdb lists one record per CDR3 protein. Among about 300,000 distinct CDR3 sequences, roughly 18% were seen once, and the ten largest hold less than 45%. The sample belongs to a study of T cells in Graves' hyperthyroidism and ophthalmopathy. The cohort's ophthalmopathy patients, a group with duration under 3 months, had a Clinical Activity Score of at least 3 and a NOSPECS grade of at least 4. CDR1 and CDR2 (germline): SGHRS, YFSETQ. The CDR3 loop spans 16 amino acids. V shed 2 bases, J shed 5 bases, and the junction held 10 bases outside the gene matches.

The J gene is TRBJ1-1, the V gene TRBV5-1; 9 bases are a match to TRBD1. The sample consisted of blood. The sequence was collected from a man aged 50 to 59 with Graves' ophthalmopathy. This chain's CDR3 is CASSFTGTGMGTEAFF. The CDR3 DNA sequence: TGCGCCAGCAGCTTTACCGGGACAGGGATGGGGACTGAAGCTTTCTTT.